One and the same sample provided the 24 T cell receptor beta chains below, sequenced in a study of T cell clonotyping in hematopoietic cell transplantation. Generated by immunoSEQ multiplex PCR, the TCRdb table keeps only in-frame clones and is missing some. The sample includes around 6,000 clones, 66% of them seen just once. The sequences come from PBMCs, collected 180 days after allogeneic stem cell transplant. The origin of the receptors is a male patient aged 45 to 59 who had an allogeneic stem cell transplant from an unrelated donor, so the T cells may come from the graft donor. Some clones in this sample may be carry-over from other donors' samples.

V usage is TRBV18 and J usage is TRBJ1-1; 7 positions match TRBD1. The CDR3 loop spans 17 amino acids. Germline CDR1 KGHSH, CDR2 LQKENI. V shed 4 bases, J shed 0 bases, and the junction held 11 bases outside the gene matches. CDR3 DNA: TGTGCCAGCTCACTAAAGGCCGACAGGGTCATGAACACTGAAGCTTTCTTT. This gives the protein CASSLKADRVMNTEAFF.

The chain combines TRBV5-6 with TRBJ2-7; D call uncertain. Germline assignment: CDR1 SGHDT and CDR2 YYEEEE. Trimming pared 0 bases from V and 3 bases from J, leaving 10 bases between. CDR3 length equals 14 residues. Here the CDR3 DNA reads TGTGCCAGCAGCTTGGGGAACCCTCTCTACGAGCAGTACTTC. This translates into CASSLGNPLYEQYF.

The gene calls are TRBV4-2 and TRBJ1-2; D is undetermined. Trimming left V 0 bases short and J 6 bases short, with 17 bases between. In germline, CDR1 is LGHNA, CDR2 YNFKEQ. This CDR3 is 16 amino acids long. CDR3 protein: CASSQDISRAPNGYTF. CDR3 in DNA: TGTGCCAGCAGCCAAGATATTTCCCGGGCCCCAAATGGCTACACCTTC.

CDR3: CASSYNRLMNTEAFF. DNA for the CDR3: TGTGCCAGCAGTTACAACAGACTTATGAACACTGAAGCTTTCTTT. The rearrangement joins TRBV6-5 to TRBJ1-1; no clear D. The germline V and J ends were trimmed by 2 bases and 0 bases, with 10 bases remaining between them. Germline CDR1 reads MNHEY; CDR2 reads SVGAGI. The CDR3 contains 15 residues.

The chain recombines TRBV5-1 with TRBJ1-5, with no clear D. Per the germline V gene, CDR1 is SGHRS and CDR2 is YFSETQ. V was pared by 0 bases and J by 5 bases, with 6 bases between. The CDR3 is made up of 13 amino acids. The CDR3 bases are TGCGCCAGCAGCTTGGGCCCTTATCAGCCCCAGCATTTT. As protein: CASSLGPYQPQHF.

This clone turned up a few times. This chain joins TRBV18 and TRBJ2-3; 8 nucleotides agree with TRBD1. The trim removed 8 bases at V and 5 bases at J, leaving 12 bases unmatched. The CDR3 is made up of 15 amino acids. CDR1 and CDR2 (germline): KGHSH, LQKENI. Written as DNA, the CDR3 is TGTGCCAGCATGGACAGGGAAGGGCTAGAAGATACGCAGTATTTT. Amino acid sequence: CASMDREGLEDTQYF.

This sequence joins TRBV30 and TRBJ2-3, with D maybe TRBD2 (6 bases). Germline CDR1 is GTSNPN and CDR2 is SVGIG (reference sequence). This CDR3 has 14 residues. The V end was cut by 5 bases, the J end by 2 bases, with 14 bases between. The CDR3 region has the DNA TGTGCCTGGGAGAGGGGCGGGAACACAGATACGCAGTATTTT. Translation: CAWERGGNTDTQYF.

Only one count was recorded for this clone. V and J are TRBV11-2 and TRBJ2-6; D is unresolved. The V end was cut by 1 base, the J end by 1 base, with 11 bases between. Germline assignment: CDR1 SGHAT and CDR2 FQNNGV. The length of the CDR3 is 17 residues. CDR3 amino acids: CASSLGGVISGANVLTF. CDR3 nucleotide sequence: TGTGCCAGCAGCTTAGGAGGTGTCATATCTGGGGCCAACGTCCTGACTTTC.

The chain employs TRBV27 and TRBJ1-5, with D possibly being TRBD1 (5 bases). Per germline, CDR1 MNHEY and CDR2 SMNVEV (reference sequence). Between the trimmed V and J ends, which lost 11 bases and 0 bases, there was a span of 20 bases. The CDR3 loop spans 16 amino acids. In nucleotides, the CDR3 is TGTGCCGTACTCTCAGGGCAGGATTATAGCAATCAGCCCCAGCATTTT. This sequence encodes CAVLSGQDYSNQPQHF.

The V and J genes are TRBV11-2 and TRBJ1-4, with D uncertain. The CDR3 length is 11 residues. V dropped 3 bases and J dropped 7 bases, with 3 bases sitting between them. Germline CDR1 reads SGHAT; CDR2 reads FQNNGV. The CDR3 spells CASSLSEKLFF. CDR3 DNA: TGTGCCAGCAGCTTGAGTGAAAAACTGTTTTTT.

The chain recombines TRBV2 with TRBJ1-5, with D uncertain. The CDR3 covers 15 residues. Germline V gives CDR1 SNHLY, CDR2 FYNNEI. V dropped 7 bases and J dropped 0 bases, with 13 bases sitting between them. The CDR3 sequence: CASTDPGYSNQPQHF. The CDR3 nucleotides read TGTGCCAGCACCGACCCGGGATATAGCAATCAGCCCCAGCATTTT. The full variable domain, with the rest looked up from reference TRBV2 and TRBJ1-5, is EPEVTQTPSHQVTQMGQEVILRCVPISNHLYFYWYRQILGQKVEFLVSFYNNEISEKSEIFDDQFSVERPDGSNFTLKIRSTKLEDSAMYFCASTDPGYSNQPQHFGDGTRLSIL.

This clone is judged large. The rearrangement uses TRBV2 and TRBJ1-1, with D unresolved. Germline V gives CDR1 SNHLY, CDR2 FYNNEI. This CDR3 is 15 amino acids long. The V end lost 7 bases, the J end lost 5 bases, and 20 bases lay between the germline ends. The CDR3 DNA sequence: TGTGCCAGCACCCAGGCCGGAGGCGGGCGGACTGAAGCTTTCTTT. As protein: CASTQAGGGRTEAFF.

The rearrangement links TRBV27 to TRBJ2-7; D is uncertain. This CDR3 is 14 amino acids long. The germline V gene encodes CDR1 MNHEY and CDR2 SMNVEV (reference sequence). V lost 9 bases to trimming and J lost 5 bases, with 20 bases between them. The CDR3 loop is CASSGQNSRNEQYF. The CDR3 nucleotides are TGTGCCAGTAGTGGGCAAAATAGCCGTAACGAGCAGTACTTC.

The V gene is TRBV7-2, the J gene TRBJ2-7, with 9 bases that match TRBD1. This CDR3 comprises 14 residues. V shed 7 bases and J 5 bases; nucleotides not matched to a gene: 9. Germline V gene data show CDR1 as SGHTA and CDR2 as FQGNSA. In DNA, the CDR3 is TGTGCCAGCACCGTAGGACAGGGGCCCCACGAGCAGTACTTC. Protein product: CASTVGQGPHEQYF.

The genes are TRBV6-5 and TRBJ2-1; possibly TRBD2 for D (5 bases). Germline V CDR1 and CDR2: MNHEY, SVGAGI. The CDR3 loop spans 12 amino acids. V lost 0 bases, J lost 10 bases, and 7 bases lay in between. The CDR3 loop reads CASSYSRGEQFF. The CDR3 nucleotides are TGTGCCAGCAGTTACTCTCGGGGAGAGCAGTTCTTC.

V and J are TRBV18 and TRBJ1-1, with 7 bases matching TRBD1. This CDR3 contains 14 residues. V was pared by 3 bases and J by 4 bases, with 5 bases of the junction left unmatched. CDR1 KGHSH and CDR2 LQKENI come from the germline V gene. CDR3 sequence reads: CASSPSDRATEAFF. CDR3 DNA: TGTGCCAGCTCACCGTCAGACAGGGCCACTGAAGCTTTCTTT.

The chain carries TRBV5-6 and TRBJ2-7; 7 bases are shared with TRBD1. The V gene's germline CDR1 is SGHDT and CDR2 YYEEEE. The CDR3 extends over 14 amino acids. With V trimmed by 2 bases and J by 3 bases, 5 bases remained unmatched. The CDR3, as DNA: TGTGCCAGCAGCTTACCGGGACAGTACTACGAGCAGTACTTC. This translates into CASSLPGQYYEQYF. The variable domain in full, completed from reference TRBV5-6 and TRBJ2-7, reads DAGVTQSPTHLIKTRGQQVTLRCSPKSGHDTVSWYQQALGQGPQFIFQYYEEEERQRGNFPDRFSGHQFPNYSSELNVNALLLGDSALYLCASSLPGQYYEQYFGPGTRLTVT.

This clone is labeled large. In DNA, the CDR3 is TGTGCCAGCAGCTCACAGGGAAACTCCTACAATGAGCAGTTCTTC. Amino acid sequence: CASSSQGNSYNEQFF. The J gene is TRBJ2-1, the V gene TRBV7-6; TRBD1 might be the D (6 bases). Germline CDR1 is SGHVS and CDR2 is FNYEAQ. The V and J ends lost 4 bases and 0 bases respectively, with 10 bases between them. This CDR3 spans 15 amino acids.

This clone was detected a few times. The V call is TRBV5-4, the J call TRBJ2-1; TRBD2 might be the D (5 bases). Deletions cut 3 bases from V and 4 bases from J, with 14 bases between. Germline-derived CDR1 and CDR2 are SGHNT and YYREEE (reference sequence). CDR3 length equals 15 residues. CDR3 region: CASSSERNTYNEQFF. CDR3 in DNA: TGTGCCAGCAGCTCAGAGCGGAACACGTACAATGAGCAGTTCTTC.

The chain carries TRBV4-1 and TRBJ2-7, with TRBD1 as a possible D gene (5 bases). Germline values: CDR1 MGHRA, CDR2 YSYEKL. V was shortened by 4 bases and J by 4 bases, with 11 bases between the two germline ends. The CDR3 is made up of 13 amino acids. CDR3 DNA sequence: TGCGCCAGCAGCCGATCCAGGGAATACGAGCAGTACTTC. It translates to CASSRSREYEQYF.

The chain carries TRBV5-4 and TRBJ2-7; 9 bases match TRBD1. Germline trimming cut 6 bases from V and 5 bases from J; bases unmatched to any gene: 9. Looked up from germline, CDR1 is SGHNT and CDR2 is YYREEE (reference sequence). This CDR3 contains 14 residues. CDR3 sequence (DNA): TGTGCCAGCACCGTAGGACAGGGGCCCCACGAGCAGTACTTC. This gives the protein CASTVGQGPHEQYF.

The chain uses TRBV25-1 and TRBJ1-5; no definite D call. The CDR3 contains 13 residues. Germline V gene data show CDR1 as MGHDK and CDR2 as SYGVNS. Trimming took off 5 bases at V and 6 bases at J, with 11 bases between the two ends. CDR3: CASSFAVGQPQHF. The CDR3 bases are TGTGCCAGCAGTTTCGCGGTCGGTCAGCCCCAGCATTTT.

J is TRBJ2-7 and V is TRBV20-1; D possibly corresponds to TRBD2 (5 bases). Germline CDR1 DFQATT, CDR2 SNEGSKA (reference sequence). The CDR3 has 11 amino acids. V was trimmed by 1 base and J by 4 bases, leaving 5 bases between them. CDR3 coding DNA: TGCAGTGCTAGAGGAGGGTACGAGCAGTACTTC. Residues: CSARGGYEQYF.

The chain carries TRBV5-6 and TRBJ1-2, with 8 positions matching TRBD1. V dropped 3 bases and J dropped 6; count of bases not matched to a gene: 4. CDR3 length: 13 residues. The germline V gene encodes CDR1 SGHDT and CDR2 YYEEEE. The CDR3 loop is CASSSQGVHGYTF. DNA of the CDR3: TGTGCCAGCAGCTCACAGGGGGTCCATGGCTACACCTTC.